A selection of T cell receptor beta chains follows, all from one sample in a study of blood T cell repertoires in COVID-19. Data came from immunoSEQ multiplex PCR; TCRdb stores just in-frame clones and leaves some out. Of more than 100,000 clones in the sample, about 91% were seen once. The sequencing input was peripheral blood. These TCRs come from a human donor in a cohort sampled during active COVID-19. Each CDR3 is given with its conserved first and last residue. Fields, in order: J gene, V gene, D gene, CDR3 DNA, CDR3 protein. A D gene is named only where the DNA matches it firmly.

j_call: TRBJ2-7; v_call: TRBV5-1; d_call: TRBD2; cdr3_nt: TGCGCCAGCAGCCGATCGGGACTAGCGTACTACGAGCAGTACTTC; cdr3_aa: CASSRSGLAYYEQYF
j_call: TRBJ1-5; v_call: TRBV7-6; d_call: .; cdr3_nt: TGTGCCAGCAGCTTAGCGCAGTTGCAGCCCCAGCATTTT; cdr3_aa: CASSLAQLQPQHF
j_call: TRBJ1-2; v_call: TRBV6-5; d_call: .; cdr3_nt: TGTGCCAGCAGTTACCACCGTCGGGGGGTTAACTATGGCTACACCTTC; cdr3_aa: CASSYHRRGVNYGYTF
j_call: TRBJ2-7; v_call: TRBV27; d_call: TRBD1; cdr3_nt: TGTGCCAGCACCCAGTGGACAGGGGGCACCTACGAGCAGTACTTC; cdr3_aa: CASTQWTGGTYEQYF
j_call: TRBJ1-3; v_call: TRBV28; d_call: TRBD1; cdr3_nt: TGTGCCAGCAGTCCTCCCTCCTCCTACAGGGGGCTGAGTGGAAACACCATATATTTT; cdr3_aa: CASSPPSSYRGLSGNTIYF
j_call: TRBJ2-3; v_call: TRBV10-1; d_call: .; cdr3_nt: TGCGCCAGCAGTACGGCTAGCGGCACAGATACGCAGTATTTT; cdr3_aa: CASSTASGTDTQYF
j_call: TRBJ2-1; v_call: TRBV5-8; d_call: .; cdr3_nt: TGTGCCAGCAGCGGCGGGGGAGGGGGGCGCTTGGAAAATGAGCAGTTCTTC; cdr3_aa: CASSGGGGGRLENEQFF
j_call: TRBJ2-1; v_call: TRBV2; d_call: .; cdr3_nt: TGTGCCAGCAGTTACGGGATGTACAATGAGCAGTTCTTC; cdr3_aa: CASSYGMYNEQFF
j_call: TRBJ1-1; v_call: TRBV28; d_call: TRBD1; cdr3_nt: TGTGCCAGCACCAGGGGACAGCCGAACACTGAAGCTTTCTTT; cdr3_aa: CASTRGQPNTEAFF
j_call: TRBJ2-1; v_call: TRBV19; d_call: TRBD2; cdr3_nt: TGTGCCAGTAGTGCCGGGAGGAATGAGCAGTTCTTC; cdr3_aa: CASSAGRNEQFF
j_call: TRBJ2-4; v_call: TRBV27; d_call: .; cdr3_nt: TGTGCCAGCAGTCCGCGGACTCGCCGAGTTCTAGCCAAAAACATTCAGTACTTC; cdr3_aa: CASSPRTRRVLAKNIQYF
j_call: TRBJ2-7; v_call: TRBV4-2; d_call: TRBD1; cdr3_nt: TGTGCCAGCAGCCAAGATTCAGGAACAGGGGTTACCTACGAGCAGTACTTC; cdr3_aa: CASSQDSGTGVTYEQYF
j_call: TRBJ1-1; v_call: TRBV15; d_call: .; cdr3_nt: TGTGCCACCAGCCCTTGGCCACTGAACACTGAAGCTTTCTTT; cdr3_aa: CATSPWPLNTEAFF